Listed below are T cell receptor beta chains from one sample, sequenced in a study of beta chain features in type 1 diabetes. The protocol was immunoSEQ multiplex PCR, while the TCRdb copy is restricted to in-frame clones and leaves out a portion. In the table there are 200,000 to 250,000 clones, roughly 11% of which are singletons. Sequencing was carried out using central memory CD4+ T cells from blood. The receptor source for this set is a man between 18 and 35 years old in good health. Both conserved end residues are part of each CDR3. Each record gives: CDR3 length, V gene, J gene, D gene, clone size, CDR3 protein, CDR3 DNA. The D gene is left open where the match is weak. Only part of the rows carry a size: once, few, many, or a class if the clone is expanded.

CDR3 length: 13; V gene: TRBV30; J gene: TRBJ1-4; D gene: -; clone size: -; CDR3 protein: CAWSVPAGEKLFF; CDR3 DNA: TGTGCCTGGAGTGTACCGGCTGGGGAAAAACTGTTTTTT
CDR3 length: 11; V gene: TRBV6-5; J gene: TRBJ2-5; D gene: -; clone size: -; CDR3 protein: CASGPTRAQYF; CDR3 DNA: TGTGCCAGCGGTCCCACCCGGGCCCAGTACTTC
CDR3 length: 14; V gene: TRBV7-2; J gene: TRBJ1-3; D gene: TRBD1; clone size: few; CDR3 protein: CASSLTGDRNTIYF; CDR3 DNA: TGTGCCAGCAGCTTAACAGGGGATCGAAACACCATATATTTT
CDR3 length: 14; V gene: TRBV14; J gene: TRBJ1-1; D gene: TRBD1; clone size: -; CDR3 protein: CASSLTGARTEAFF; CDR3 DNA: TGTGCCAGCAGCCTAACAGGGGCGCGAACTGAAGCTTTCTTT
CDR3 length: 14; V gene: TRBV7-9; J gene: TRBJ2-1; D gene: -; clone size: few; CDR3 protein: CASAAGFSYNEQFF; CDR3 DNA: TGTGCCAGCGCGGCGGGATTCTCCTACAATGAGCAGTTCTTC
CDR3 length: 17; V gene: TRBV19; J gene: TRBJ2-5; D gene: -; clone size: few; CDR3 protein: CASSMGTTSSYQETQYF; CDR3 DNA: TGTGCCAGTAGTATGGGCACGACCTCCTCGTACCAAGAGACCCAGTACTTC
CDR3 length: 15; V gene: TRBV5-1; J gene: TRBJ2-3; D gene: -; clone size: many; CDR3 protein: CASSLANQVTDTQYF; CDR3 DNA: TGCGCCAGCAGCTTGGCTAACCAGGTCACAGATACGCAGTATTTT
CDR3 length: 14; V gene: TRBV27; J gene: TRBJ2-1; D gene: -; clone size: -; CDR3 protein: CASSYGVGAGEQFF; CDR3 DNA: TGTGCCAGCAGTTATGGGGTAGGGGCGGGTGAGCAGTTCTTC
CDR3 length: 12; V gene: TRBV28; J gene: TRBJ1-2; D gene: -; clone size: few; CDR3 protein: CASQDIYYGYTF; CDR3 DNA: TGTGCCAGCCAGGACATTTACTATGGCTACACCTTC
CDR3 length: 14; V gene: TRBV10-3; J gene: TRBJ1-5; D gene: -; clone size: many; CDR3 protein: CAIRAPGQHQPQHF; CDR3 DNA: TGTGCCATCAGAGCCCCGGGGCAGCATCAGCCCCAGCATTTT
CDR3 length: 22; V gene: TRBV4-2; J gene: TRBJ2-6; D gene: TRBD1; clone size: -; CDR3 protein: CASSLKGQGQGVLLYGANVLTF; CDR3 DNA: TGTGCCAGCAGCCTTAAGGGCCAGGGACAGGGGGTCCTTTTATATGGGGCCAACGTCCTGACTTTC
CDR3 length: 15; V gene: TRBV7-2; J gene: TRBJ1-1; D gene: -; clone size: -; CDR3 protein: CASSLRSAMNTEAFF; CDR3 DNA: TGTGCCAGCAGCTTAAGGTCAGCGATGAACACTGAAGCTTTCTTT
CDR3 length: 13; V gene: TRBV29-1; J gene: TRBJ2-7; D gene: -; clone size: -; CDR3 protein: CSVKWGLRNEQYF; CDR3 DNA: TGCAGCGTTAAGTGGGGGTTGAGGAACGAGCAGTACTTC
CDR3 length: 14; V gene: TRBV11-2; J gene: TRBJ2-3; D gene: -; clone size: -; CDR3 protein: CASSWDFSTDTQYF; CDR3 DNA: TGTGCCAGCAGCTGGGACTTTAGCACAGATACGCAGTATTTT
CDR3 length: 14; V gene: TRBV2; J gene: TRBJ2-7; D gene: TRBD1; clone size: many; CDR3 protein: CASTLFGTGVEQYF; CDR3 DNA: TGTGCCAGCACTCTTTTCGGGACAGGGGTCGAGCAGTACTTC
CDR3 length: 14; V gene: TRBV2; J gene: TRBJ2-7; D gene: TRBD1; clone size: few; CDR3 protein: CASSVDRGLNEQYF; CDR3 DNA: TGTGCCAGCAGCGTGGACAGGGGCCTGAACGAGCAGTACTTC
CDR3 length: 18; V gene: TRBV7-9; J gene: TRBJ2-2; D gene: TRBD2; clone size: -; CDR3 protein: CASSTPQVAGGLTGELFF; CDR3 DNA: TGTGCCAGCAGCACCCCGCAGGTAGCGGGAGGACTCACCGGGGAGCTGTTTTTT
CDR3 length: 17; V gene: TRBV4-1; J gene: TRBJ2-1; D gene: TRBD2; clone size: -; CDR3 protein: CASSQEPPSGNYNEQFF; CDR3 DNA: TGCGCCAGCAGCCAAGAGCCCCCTAGCGGGAACTACAATGAGCAGTTCTTC
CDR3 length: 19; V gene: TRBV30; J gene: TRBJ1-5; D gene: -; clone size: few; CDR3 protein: CAWSARGAQAMYSNQPQHF; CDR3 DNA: TGTGCCTGGAGTGCCCGGGGGGCACAGGCAATGTATAGCAATCAGCCCCAGCATTTT
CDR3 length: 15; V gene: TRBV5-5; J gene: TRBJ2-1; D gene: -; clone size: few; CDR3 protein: CASSLAYISYNEQFF; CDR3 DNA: TGTGCCAGCAGCTTGGCGTACATCTCCTACAATGAGCAGTTCTTC
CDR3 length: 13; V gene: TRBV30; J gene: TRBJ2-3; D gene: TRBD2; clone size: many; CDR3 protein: CAWESGNTDTQYF; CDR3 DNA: TGTGCCTGGGAAAGCGGGAACACAGATACGCAGTATTTT
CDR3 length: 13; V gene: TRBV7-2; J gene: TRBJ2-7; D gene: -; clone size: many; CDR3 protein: CASSLVRRYEQYF; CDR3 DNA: TGTGCCAGCAGCCTGGTTAGGCGTTACGAGCAGTACTTC
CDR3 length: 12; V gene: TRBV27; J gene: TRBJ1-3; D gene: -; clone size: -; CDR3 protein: CASSLPGNTIYF; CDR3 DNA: TGTGCCAGCAGTTTACCGGGAAACACCATATATTTT
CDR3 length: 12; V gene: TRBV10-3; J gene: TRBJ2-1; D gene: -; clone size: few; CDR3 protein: CAIRSGGNEQFF; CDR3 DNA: TGTGCCATCAGATCAGGGGGGAATGAGCAGTTCTTC
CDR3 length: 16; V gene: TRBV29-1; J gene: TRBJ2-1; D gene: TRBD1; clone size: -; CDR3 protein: CSAQSNRGLSYNEQFF; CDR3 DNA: TGCAGCGCTCAGTCTAACAGGGGGCTTAGCTACAATGAGCAGTTCTTC
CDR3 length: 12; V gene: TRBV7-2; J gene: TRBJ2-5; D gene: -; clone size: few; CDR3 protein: CASRRYQETQYF; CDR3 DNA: TGTGCCAGCAGACGGTACCAAGAGACCCAGTACTTC
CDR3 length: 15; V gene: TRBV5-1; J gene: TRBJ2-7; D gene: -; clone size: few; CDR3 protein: CASSLAPSGANEQYF; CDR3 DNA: TGCGCCAGCAGCTTGGCACCGTCAGGGGCTAACGAGCAGTACTTC
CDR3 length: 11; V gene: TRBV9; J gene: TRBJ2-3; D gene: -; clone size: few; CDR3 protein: CASSNPDTQYF; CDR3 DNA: TGTGCCAGCAGCAACCCAGATACGCAGTATTTT
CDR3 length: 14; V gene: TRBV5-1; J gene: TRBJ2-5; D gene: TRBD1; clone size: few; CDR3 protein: CASSLGDRGETQYF; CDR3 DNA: TGCGCCAGCAGCTTGGGGGACAGGGGAGAGACCCAGTACTTC
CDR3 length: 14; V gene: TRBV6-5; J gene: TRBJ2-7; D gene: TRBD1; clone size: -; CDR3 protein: CASSRQGKSYEQYF; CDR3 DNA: TGTGCCAGCAGCCGACAGGGGAAAAGCTACGAGCAGTACTTC
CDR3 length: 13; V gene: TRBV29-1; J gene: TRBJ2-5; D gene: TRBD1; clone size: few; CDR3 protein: CSVLSHRGETQYF; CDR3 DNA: TGCAGCGTTCTATCACACAGGGGTGAGACCCAGTACTTC
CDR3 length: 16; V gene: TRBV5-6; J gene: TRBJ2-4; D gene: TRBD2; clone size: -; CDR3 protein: CASSSLGSGSVDIQYF; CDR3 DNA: TGTGCCAGCAGCTCCCTCGGCAGCGGGAGTGTCGACATTCAGTACTTC
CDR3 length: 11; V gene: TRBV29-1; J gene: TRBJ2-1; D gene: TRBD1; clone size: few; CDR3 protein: CSAGTGSLEFF; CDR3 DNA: TGCAGCGCGGGGACAGGGTCCCTTGAGTTCTTC
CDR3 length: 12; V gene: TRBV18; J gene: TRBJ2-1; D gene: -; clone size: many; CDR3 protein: CASSAASDEQFF; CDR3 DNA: TGTGCCAGCTCGGCCGCATCGGATGAGCAGTTCTTC
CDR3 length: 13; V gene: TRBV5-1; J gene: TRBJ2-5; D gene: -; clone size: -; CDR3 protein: CASGRQVQETQYF; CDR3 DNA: TGCGCCAGCGGCCGACAAGTCCAAGAGACCCAGTACTTC
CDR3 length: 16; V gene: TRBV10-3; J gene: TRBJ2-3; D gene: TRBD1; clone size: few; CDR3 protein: CAISETGTGASDTQYF; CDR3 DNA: TGTGCCATCAGTGAGACCGGGACAGGAGCTTCAGATACGCAGTATTTT
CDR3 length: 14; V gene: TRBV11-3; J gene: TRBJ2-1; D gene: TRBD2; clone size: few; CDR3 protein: CASSLAREGPEQFF; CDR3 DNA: TGTGCCAGCAGCTTAGCGCGGGAGGGCCCGGAGCAGTTCTTC
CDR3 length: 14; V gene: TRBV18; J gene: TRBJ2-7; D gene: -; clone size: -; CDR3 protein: CASSRGGVGYEQYF; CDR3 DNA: TGTGCCAGCTCACGCGGAGGGGTGGGCTACGAGCAGTACTTC
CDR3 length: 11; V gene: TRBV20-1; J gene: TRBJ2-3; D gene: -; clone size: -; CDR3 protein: CSASGPDTQYF; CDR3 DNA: TGCAGTGCCAGCGGCCCAGATACGCAGTATTTT
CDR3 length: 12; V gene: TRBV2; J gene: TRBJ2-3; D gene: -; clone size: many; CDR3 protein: CASSSSPDTQYF; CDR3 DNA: TGTGCCAGCAGTAGCAGCCCAGATACGCAGTATTTT
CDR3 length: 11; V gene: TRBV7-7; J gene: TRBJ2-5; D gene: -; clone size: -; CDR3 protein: CASSSGETQYF; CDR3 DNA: TGTGCTAGCAGCTCAGGGGAGACCCAGTACTTC
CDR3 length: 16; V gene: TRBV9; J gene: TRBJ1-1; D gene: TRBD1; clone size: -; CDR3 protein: CASSVAAGGQNTEAFF; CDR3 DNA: TGTGCCAGCAGCGTAGCGGCAGGGGGACAGAACACTGAAGCTTTCTTT
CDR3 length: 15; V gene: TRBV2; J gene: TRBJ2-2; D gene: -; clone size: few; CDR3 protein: CASSDRLGGTGELFF; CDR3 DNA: TGTGCCAGCAGTGATAGACTAGGAGGTACCGGGGAGCTGTTTTTT
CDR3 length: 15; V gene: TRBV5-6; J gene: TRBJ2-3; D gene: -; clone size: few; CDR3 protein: CASSRPFASDDTQYF; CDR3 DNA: TGTGCCAGCAGCCGCCCTTTCGCTAGCGACGATACGCAGTATTTT
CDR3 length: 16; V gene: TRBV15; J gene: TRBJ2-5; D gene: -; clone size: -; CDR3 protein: CATSRTPWVPKETQYF; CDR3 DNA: TGTGCCACCAGCAGAACCCCGTGGGTCCCAAAAGAGACCCAGTACTTC
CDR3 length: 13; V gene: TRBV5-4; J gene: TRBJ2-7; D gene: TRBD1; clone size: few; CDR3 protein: CASSRDRGGEQYF; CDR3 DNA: TGTGCCAGCAGCAGGGACAGGGGAGGAGAGCAGTACTTC
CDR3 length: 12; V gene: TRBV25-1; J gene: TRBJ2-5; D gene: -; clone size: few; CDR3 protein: CASSPLRETQYF; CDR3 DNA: TGTGCCAGCAGTCCCCTGAGGGAGACCCAGTACTTC
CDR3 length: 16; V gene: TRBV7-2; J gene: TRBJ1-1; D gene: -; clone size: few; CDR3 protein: CASSLVPRGRGTEAFF; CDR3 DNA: TGTGCCAGCAGCTTAGTACCACGGGGTAGGGGCACTGAAGCTTTCTTT
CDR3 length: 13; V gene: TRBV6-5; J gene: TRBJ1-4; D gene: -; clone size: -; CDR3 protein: CASREAANEKLFF; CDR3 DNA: TGTGCCAGCAGGGAAGCAGCTAATGAAAAACTGTTTTTT